The rows below give T cell receptor beta chains drawn from one sample of a study of cytotoxic CD8 clonotypes in ibrutinib-treated CLL. Repertoires were generated with immunoSEQ multiplex PCR, while TCRdb's copy carries only in-frame clones and drops some. The sample consists of approximately 60,000 clones, approximately 60% of them appearing once. Sequenced here: PBMCs, sampled after 24 months of ibrutinib treatment. These receptors all stem from a human donor with chronic lymphocytic leukemia. Each CDR3 is given with its conserved first and last residue. D genes are given only for firm matches. Clone size, where shown, is once, few, many, or a class for clones that have expanded.

j_gene: TRBJ2-3; d_gene: -; v_gene: TRBV6-5; abundance: -; CDR3nt: TGTGCCAGCAGTTACTCGCTAGATACGCAGTATTTT; CDR3aa: CASSYSLDTQYF
j_gene: TRBJ2-2; d_gene: -; v_gene: TRBV7-7; abundance: -; CDR3nt: TGTGCCAGCAGCCCAGGGGTTTACGGGACCGGGGAGCTGTTTTTT; CDR3aa: CASSPGVYGTGELFF
j_gene: TRBJ1-2; d_gene: TRBD1; v_gene: TRBV15; abundance: -; CDR3nt: TGTGCCACCAGCAGAGCCCGGGACAGGGGGCAAGGCTACACCTTC; CDR3aa: CATSRARDRGQGYTF
j_gene: TRBJ1-3; d_gene: -; v_gene: TRBV18; abundance: -; CDR3nt: TGTGCCAGCTCACCAAGGTCCATCGGGGGGCCTGGAAACACCATATATTTT; CDR3aa: CASSPRSIGGPGNTIYF
j_gene: TRBJ1-4; d_gene: TRBD1; v_gene: TRBV6-1; abundance: -; CDR3nt: TGTGCCAGCTCCGATCAGGGGGTTGGTGAAAAACTGTTTTTT; CDR3aa: CASSDQGVGEKLFF
j_gene: TRBJ2-2; d_gene: -; v_gene: TRBV4-1; abundance: -; CDR3nt: TGCGCCAGCAGCCAAGATCAGGCTAGCAGGGTCACCGGGGAGCTGTTTTTT; CDR3aa: CASSQDQASRVTGELFF
j_gene: TRBJ2-3; d_gene: -; v_gene: TRBV11-2; abundance: -; CDR3nt: TGTGCCAATACTAGGGATCTAAGCACAGATACGCAGTATTTT; CDR3aa: CANTRDLSTDTQYF
j_gene: TRBJ2-5; d_gene: TRBD2; v_gene: TRBV9; abundance: few; CDR3nt: TGTGCCAGCAGCGTTTCTCTAGCGGGAGGATCATTACAAGAGACCCAGTACTTC; CDR3aa: CASSVSLAGGSLQETQYF
j_gene: TRBJ1-4; d_gene: -; v_gene: TRBV2; abundance: few; CDR3nt: TGTGCCAGCAGCTCCCCCGGTCCGGCTAATGAAAAACTGTTTTTT; CDR3aa: CASSSPGPANEKLFF
j_gene: TRBJ1-6; d_gene: -; v_gene: TRBV13; abundance: -; CDR3nt: TGTGCCAGCAGCTTCGCCGGAACCAATTCACCCCTCCACTTT; CDR3aa: CASSFAGTNSPLHF
j_gene: TRBJ1-3; d_gene: -; v_gene: TRBV18; abundance: -; CDR3nt: TGTGCCAGCTCACCATGGACGACGGGGGATGGAAACACCATATATTTT; CDR3aa: CASSPWTTGDGNTIYF
j_gene: TRBJ1-5; d_gene: TRBD1; v_gene: TRBV6-5; abundance: few; CDR3nt: TGTGCCAGCAGCCGGGACAGGGGACAGCAGCCCCAGCATTTT; CDR3aa: CASSRDRGQQPQHF
j_gene: TRBJ2-6; d_gene: -; v_gene: TRBV5-6; abundance: -; CDR3nt: TGTGCCAGCAGGTTGAACCCGGGTGCCGGGGCCAACGTCCTGACTTTC; CDR3aa: CASRLNPGAGANVLTF
j_gene: TRBJ2-7; d_gene: TRBD1; v_gene: TRBV6-6; abundance: -; CDR3nt: TGTGCCAGCAGTCCCCGACAGGGAATGTTGTACGAGCAGTACTTC; CDR3aa: CASSPRQGMLYEQYF
j_gene: TRBJ1-5; d_gene: -; v_gene: TRBV2; abundance: many; CDR3nt: TGTGCCAGCAGTGGTACAGGGTGGAATCCTAATAGCAATCAGCCCCAGCATTTT; CDR3aa: CASSGTGWNPNSNQPQHF
j_gene: TRBJ2-2; d_gene: -; v_gene: TRBV6-5; abundance: -; CDR3nt: TGTGCCAGCAGAAATAGCGGATCCCGGGGTGGGGAGCTGTTTTTT; CDR3aa: CASRNSGSRGGELFF
j_gene: TRBJ1-1; d_gene: -; v_gene: TRBV28; abundance: -; CDR3nt: TGTGCCAGCGTGCGAAACACTGAAGCTTTCTTT; CDR3aa: CASVRNTEAFF
j_gene: TRBJ2-7; d_gene: TRBD1; v_gene: TRBV5-1; abundance: -; CDR3nt: TGCGCCAGCAGCTTGGCCCTTACACAGGGGTCCTACGAGCAGTACTTC; CDR3aa: CASSLALTQGSYEQYF
j_gene: TRBJ2-1; d_gene: -; v_gene: TRBV5-1; abundance: -; CDR3nt: TGCGCCAGCAGTTTACTAGACAGTTACAAAAACAATGAGCAGTTCTTC; CDR3aa: CASSLLDSYKNNEQFF
j_gene: TRBJ2-2; d_gene: -; v_gene: TRBV5-1; abundance: -; CDR3nt: TGCGCCAGCAGCTCTAACACAGGGACGAACACCGGGGAGCTGTTTTTT; CDR3aa: CASSSNTGTNTGELFF
j_gene: TRBJ2-6; d_gene: -; v_gene: TRBV6-1; abundance: once; CDR3nt: TGTGCCAGCAGAGGCCCGAGCTCTGGGGCCAACGTCCTGACTTTC; CDR3aa: CASRGPSSGANVLTF
j_gene: TRBJ2-1; d_gene: -; v_gene: TRBV11-2; abundance: -; CDR3nt: TGTGCCAGCGGACAGGGACTAGCCTACAATGAGCAGTTCTTC; CDR3aa: CASGQGLAYNEQFF
j_gene: TRBJ1-2; d_gene: -; v_gene: TRBV2; abundance: few; CDR3nt: TGTGCCAGCAGTCGAGAGGGTGTCCTGAACTATGGCTACACCTTC; CDR3aa: CASSREGVLNYGYTF
j_gene: TRBJ1-2; d_gene: -; v_gene: TRBV20-1; abundance: few; CDR3nt: TGCAGTGCTGATCAGACTGGTGGCTACACCTTC; CDR3aa: CSADQTGGYTF
j_gene: TRBJ2-2; d_gene: TRBD1; v_gene: TRBV10-1; abundance: -; CDR3nt: TGCGCCAGCAGCCAGGGACAGGGCACCGGGGAGCTGTTTTTT; CDR3aa: CASSQGQGTGELFF
j_gene: TRBJ1-6; d_gene: -; v_gene: TRBV10-3; abundance: -; CDR3nt: TGTGCCATCAGAGATACAGATTCACCCCTCCACTTT; CDR3aa: CAIRDTDSPLHF
j_gene: TRBJ2-5; d_gene: TRBD1; v_gene: TRBV10-3; abundance: -; CDR3nt: TGTGCCATCAGCGCCCTAGGACAGGGTGAGACCCAGTACTTC; CDR3aa: CAISALGQGETQYF
j_gene: TRBJ2-3; d_gene: TRBD1; v_gene: TRBV7-9; abundance: many; CDR3nt: TGTGCCAGCACCGAGGGACAGAACACAGATACGCAGTATTTT; CDR3aa: CASTEGQNTDTQYF
j_gene: TRBJ2-7; d_gene: -; v_gene: TRBV27; abundance: -; CDR3nt: TGTGCCAGCCATGACCGCTCCTACGAGCAGTACTTC; CDR3aa: CASHDRSYEQYF
j_gene: TRBJ2-7; d_gene: TRBD1; v_gene: TRBV6-5; abundance: -; CDR3nt: TGTGCCAGCAGCCTAAGGGACAGGGGGATCTACGAGCAGTACTTC; CDR3aa: CASSLRDRGIYEQYF
j_gene: TRBJ2-7; d_gene: TRBD1; v_gene: TRBV29-1; abundance: few; CDR3nt: TGCAGTGGGGGACAGCACTCCTACGAGCAGTACTTC; CDR3aa: CSGGQHSYEQYF
j_gene: TRBJ1-2; d_gene: -; v_gene: TRBV5-6; abundance: few; CDR3nt: TGTGCCAGCAGTATTAACAGGGCCGTCTATGGCTACACCTTC; CDR3aa: CASSINRAVYGYTF
j_gene: TRBJ2-7; d_gene: -; v_gene: TRBV2; abundance: -; CDR3nt: TGTGCCAGCAGTGGACCTCGGTACTACGAGCAGTACTTC; CDR3aa: CASSGPRYYEQYF
j_gene: TRBJ1-5; d_gene: -; v_gene: TRBV5-5; abundance: -; CDR3nt: TGTGCCAGCAGCCCCTTACAGGGAGGACAGCCCCAGCATTTT; CDR3aa: CASSPLQGGQPQHF
j_gene: TRBJ2-3; d_gene: TRBD2; v_gene: TRBV10-3; abundance: many; CDR3nt: TGTGCCATCAGTCCGGGACTAGCGGGAGTTGCAGATACGCAGTATTTT; CDR3aa: CAISPGLAGVADTQYF
j_gene: TRBJ2-5; d_gene: TRBD2; v_gene: TRBV18; abundance: -; CDR3nt: TGTGCCAGCACAAGACTAGCGGGGGGCCTGGGAGAGACCCAGTACTTC; CDR3aa: CASTRLAGGLGETQYF
j_gene: TRBJ1-5; d_gene: -; v_gene: TRBV6-4; abundance: -; CDR3nt: TGTGCCAGCAGTGCGGCCGAGGGAATGCCCCAGCATTTT; CDR3aa: CASSAAEGMPQHF
j_gene: TRBJ1-5; d_gene: -; v_gene: TRBV19; abundance: -; CDR3nt: TGTGCCAGTAGTTTACAGGATTATAGCAATCAGCCCCAGCATTTT; CDR3aa: CASSLQDYSNQPQHF
j_gene: TRBJ1-2; d_gene: -; v_gene: TRBV11-2; abundance: once; CDR3nt: TGTGCCAGCAGTCTGGACAACTCCATCTATGGCTACACCTTC; CDR3aa: CASSLDNSIYGYTF
j_gene: TRBJ2-7; d_gene: -; v_gene: TRBV6-5; abundance: -; CDR3nt: TGTGCCAGCATCTCTAGTAGAGGGTCTACCTACGAGCAGTACTTC; CDR3aa: CASISSRGSTYEQYF
j_gene: TRBJ1-1; d_gene: TRBD1; v_gene: TRBV7-9; abundance: many; CDR3nt: TGTGCCAGCAGCTTAACGGGACAGGGGAACATGAACACTGAAGCTTTCTTT; CDR3aa: CASSLTGQGNMNTEAFF
j_gene: TRBJ2-1; d_gene: -; v_gene: TRBV5-6; abundance: -; CDR3nt: TGTGCCAGCAGCTTGAGGGTCGATGAGCAGTTCTTC; CDR3aa: CASSLRVDEQFF
j_gene: TRBJ1-2; d_gene: TRBD1; v_gene: TRBV10-3; abundance: -; CDR3nt: TGTGCCATCAATCTTAGGCAGGGGGCAACGGACAGGGGCTACACCTTC; CDR3aa: CAINLRQGATDRGYTF
j_gene: TRBJ2-3; d_gene: TRBD2; v_gene: TRBV7-2; abundance: few; CDR3nt: TGTGCCAGCAGCCGCAGCGGGGGGGCGTTAGATACGCAGTATTTT; CDR3aa: CASSRSGGALDTQYF
j_gene: TRBJ1-3; d_gene: TRBD1; v_gene: TRBV7-9; abundance: -; CDR3nt: TGTGCCAGCAGCTTTGGGACAGGGGGCTCGTACACCATATATTTT; CDR3aa: CASSFGTGGSYTIYF
j_gene: TRBJ2-5; d_gene: -; v_gene: TRBV6-5; abundance: -; CDR3nt: TGTGCCAGCAGTTACGGGGATGGGGAGACCCAGTACTTC; CDR3aa: CASSYGDGETQYF
j_gene: TRBJ2-4; d_gene: TRBD1; v_gene: TRBV7-9; abundance: -; CDR3nt: TGTGCCAGCAGCTTTTCAGAAACAGGGGAAGCCAAAAACATTCAGTACTTC; CDR3aa: CASSFSETGEAKNIQYF
j_gene: TRBJ1-6; d_gene: -; v_gene: TRBV28; abundance: -; CDR3nt: TGTGCCAGCAGTTTGGGGGGGCAGGGGATTGGTAGATCGTCTTCACCCCTCCACTTT; CDR3aa: CASSLGGQGIGRSSSPLHF
j_gene: TRBJ1-5; d_gene: -; v_gene: TRBV30; abundance: few; CDR3nt: TGTGCCTGGAGTGTCGAAGGCATTCCGGGGACGTTCCATCAGCCCCAGCATTTT; CDR3aa: CAWSVEGIPGTFHQPQHF
j_gene: TRBJ1-2; d_gene: -; v_gene: TRBV28; abundance: few; CDR3nt: TGTGCCAGCAAAGACTATTCCTATGGCTACACCTTC; CDR3aa: CASKDYSYGYTF